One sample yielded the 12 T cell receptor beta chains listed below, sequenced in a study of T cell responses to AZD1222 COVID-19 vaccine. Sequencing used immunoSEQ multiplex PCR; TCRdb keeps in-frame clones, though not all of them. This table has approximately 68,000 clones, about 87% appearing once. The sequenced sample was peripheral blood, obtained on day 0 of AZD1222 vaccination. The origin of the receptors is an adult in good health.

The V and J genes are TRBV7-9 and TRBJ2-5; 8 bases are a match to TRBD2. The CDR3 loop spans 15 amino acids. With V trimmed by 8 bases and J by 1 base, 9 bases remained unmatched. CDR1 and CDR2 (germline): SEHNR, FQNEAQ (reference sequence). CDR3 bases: TGTGCCAGCTCCCTAAGGCGGGGGGCCCAAGAGACCCAGTACTTC. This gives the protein CASSLRRGAQETQYF.

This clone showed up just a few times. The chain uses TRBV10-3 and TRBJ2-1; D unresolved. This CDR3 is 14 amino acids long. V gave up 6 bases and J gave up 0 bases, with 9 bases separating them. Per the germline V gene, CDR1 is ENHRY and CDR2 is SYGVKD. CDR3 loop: CAIRASVSYNEQFF. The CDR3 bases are TGTGCCATCAGGGCTAGTGTCTCCTACAATGAGCAGTTCTTC.

The CDR3: CSVEGVIEQYF. Written as DNA, the CDR3 is TGCAGCGTTGAGGGGGTTATCGAGCAGTACTTC. V is TRBV29-1 and J is TRBJ2-7, with D possibly called TRBD1 or TRBD2 (5 bases each). The CDR3 extends over 11 amino acids. V shed 3 bases and J shed 6 bases, with 9 bases lying between them. Per the germline V gene, CDR1 is SQVTM and CDR2 is ANQGSEA.

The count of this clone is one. The CDR3 spells CAWKQDRVYDEQYF. CDR3 DNA sequence: TGTGCCTGGAAGCAGGACAGGGTTTACGACGAGCAGTACTTC. V gene TRBV30 combines with J gene TRBJ2-7; TRBD1 agrees at 8 bases. V was pared by 4 bases and J by 5 bases, with 10 bases of the junction left unmatched. Germline CDR1 reads GTSNPN; CDR2 reads SVGIG (reference sequence). CDR3 length: 14 amino acids.

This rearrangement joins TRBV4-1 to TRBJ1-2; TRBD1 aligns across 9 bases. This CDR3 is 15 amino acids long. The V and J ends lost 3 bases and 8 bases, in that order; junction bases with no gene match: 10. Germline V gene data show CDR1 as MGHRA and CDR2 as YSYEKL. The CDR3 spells CASSQPRQGVTGYTF. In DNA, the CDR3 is TGCGCCAGCAGCCAGCCCAGACAGGGGGTAACGGGCTACACCTTC.

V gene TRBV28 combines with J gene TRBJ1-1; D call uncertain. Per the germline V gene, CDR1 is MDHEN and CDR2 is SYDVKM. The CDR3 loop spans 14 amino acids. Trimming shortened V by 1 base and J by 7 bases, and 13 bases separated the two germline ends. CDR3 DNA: TGTGCCAGCAGTTTATTAGGCGGGAAAAGTGAAGCTTTCTTT. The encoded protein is CASSLLGGKSEAFF. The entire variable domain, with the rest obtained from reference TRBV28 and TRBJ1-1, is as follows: DVKVTQSSRYLVKRTGEKVFLECVQDMDHENMFWYRQDPGLGLRLIYFSYDVKMKEKGDIPEGYSVSREKKERFSLILESASTNQTSMYLCASSLLGGKSEAFFGQGTRLTVV.

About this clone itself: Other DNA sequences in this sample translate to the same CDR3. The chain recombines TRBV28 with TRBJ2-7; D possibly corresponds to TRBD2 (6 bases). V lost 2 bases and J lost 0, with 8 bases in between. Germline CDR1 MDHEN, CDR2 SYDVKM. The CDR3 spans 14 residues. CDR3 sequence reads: CASSLGGSSYEQYF. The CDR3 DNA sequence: TGTGCCAGCAGTTTAGGGGGGTCCTCCTACGAGCAGTACTTC.

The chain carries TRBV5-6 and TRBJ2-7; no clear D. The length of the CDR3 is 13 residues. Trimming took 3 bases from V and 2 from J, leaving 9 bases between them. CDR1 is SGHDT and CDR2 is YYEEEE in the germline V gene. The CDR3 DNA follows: TGTGCCAGCAGCTATGGACGTACCTACGAGCAGTACTTC. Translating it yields CASSYGRTYEQYF.

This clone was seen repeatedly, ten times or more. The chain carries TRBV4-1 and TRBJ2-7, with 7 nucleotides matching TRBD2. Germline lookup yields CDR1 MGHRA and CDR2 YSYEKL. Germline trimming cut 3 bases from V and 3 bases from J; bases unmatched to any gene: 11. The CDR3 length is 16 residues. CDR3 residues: CASSQTLADLLYEQYF. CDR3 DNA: TGCGCCAGCAGCCAGACCCTAGCGGACCTCCTCTACGAGCAGTACTTC.

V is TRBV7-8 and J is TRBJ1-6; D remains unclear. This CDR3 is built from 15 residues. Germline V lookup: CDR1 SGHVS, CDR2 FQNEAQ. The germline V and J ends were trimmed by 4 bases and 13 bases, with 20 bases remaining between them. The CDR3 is CASSSKVVPVSPLHF. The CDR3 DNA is TGTGCCAGCAGCTCGAAGGTAGTTCCAGTCTCCCCCCTCCACTTT.

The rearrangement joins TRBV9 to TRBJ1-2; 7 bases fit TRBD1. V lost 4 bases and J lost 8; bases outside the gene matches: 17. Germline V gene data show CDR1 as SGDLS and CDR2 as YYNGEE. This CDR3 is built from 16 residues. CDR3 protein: CASSPSFKGAVEGYTF. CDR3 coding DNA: TGTGCCAGCAGCCCCTCCTTTAAGGGGGCGGTGGAAGGCTACACCTTC.

The CDR3 loop is CASSHNPGQGDKHEQYF. The CDR3 DNA reads TGTGCCAGCAGCCATAACCCGGGACAGGGGGACAAGCACGAGCAGTACTTC. V gene TRBV7-9 combines with J gene TRBJ2-7; TRBD1 aligns across 11 bases. Germline-derived CDR1 and CDR2 are SEHNR and FQNEAQ (reference sequence). Trimming took 5 bases from V and 5 from J; bases not matched to a gene: 14. The CDR3 is 17 amino acids.